These T cell receptor beta chains were read from a single sample in a study of PD-1 blockade in classical Hodgkin lymphoma. Sequencing used immunoSEQ multiplex PCR; TCRdb keeps in-frame clones, though not all of them. Seen here are several thousand clones, 81% observed once, and the top ten hold around 15%. Source material: CD8+ T cells from blood. The receptors originated from a human donor with classical Hodgkin lymphoma. Both conserved end residues are part of each CDR3. D genes are given only for firm matches. Size is omitted from some rows. Given values are once, few, many or a class for expanded clones.

>TRBD2|TRBV19|TRBJ2-2|.
CASSALRGRDWAGGSTGELFF
TGTGCCAGTAGTGCCCTACGGGGGCGAGATTGGGCGGGAGGTTCCACCGGGGAGCTGTTTTTT
>.|TRBV2|TRBJ2-7|.
CASSEEQASYEQYF
TGTGCCAGCAGTGAAGAGCAGGCCTCCTACGAGCAGTACTTC
>.|TRBV6-5|TRBJ1-2|.
CASSYSGGYGYTF
TGTGCCAGCAGTTACTCGGGTGGATATGGCTACACCTTC
>.|TRBV11-2|TRBJ2-7|large
CASSLGRGGNYEQYF
TGTGCCAGCAGCTTAGGCAGGGGGGGGAATTACGAGCAGTACTTC
>.|TRBV27|TRBJ2-1|.
CASSLRNREQFF
TGTGCCAGCAGTCTAAGGAACCGTGAGCAGTTCTTC
>.|TRBV6-5|TRBJ2-3|once
CASSLLSSTDTQYF
TGTGCCAGCAGCCTCCTTTCTAGCACAGATACGCAGTATTTT
>.|TRBV6-6|TRBJ1-5|few
CASSYAVSQPQHF
TGTGCCAGCAGTTACGCGGTTTCGCAGCCCCAGCATTTT
>TRBD2|TRBV28|TRBJ2-1|.
CASSSAGVGYNEQFF
TGTGCCAGCAGTAGCGCGGGAGTAGGGTACAATGAGCAGTTCTTC
>TRBD1|TRBV19|TRBJ1-5|.
CASSPSTGTQPQHF
TGTGCCAGTAGTCCCTCGACAGGGACTCAGCCCCAGCATTTT
>.|TRBV27|TRBJ1-6|.
CASGLGRGSPLHF
TGTGCCAGCGGACTAGGAAGGGGTTCACCCCTCCACTTT
>TRBD2|TRBV19|TRBJ2-7|.
CASSIFGTTYEQYF
TGTGCCAGTAGTATATTCGGGACTACCTACGAGCAGTACTTC